A selection of T cell receptor beta chains follows, all from one sample in a study of T cells in Graves' hyperthyroidism and ophthalmopathy. TCRdb processed the multiplex PCR reads anew with MiXCR; each CDR3 protein has one entry. The data show roughly 550,000 distinct CDR3 sequences, with 16% seen just once and 25% to 30% held by the top ten. Sample: blood. These receptor sequences come from a woman in her twenties or thirties with Graves' ophthalmopathy. CDR3s include the opening cysteine and the closing phenylalanine or tryptophan. D genes are given only for firm matches. Some rows mark clone size as missing; the rest say once, few, many or name a class of expanded clone.

J gene: TRBJ2-7; clone size: few; V gene: TRBV20-1; D gene: NA; CDR3 DNA: TGCAGTGCGCCGGTAACAGGGTCGACCTACGAGCAGTACTTC; CDR3 protein: CSAPVTGSTYEQYF
J gene: TRBJ1-5; clone size: many; V gene: TRBV18; D gene: NA; CDR3 DNA: TGTGCCAGCTCAGCGCAGGGGAGCAATCAGCCCCAGCATTTT; CDR3 protein: CASSAQGSNQPQHF
J gene: TRBJ2-7; clone size: many; V gene: TRBV28; D gene: NA; CDR3 DNA: TGTGCCAGCTCAAGACAGGTAGTAAACGAGCAGTACTTC; CDR3 protein: CASSRQVVNEQYF
J gene: TRBJ1-2; clone size: few; V gene: TRBV4-1; D gene: NA; CDR3 DNA: TGCGCCAGCAGCCAAGGGAATTTTATTAGGGTACAGGGCTACACCTTC; CDR3 protein: CASSQGNFIRVQGYTF
J gene: TRBJ2-3; clone size: few; V gene: TRBV6-1; D gene: NA; CDR3 DNA: TGTGCCATTAAAGCAGGGGTGTCGTCGGATACGCAGTATTTT; CDR3 protein: CAIKAGVSSDTQYF
J gene: TRBJ2-3; clone size: many; V gene: TRBV5-1; D gene: NA; CDR3 DNA: TGCGCCAGCAGCTTTGCGCAGGGGAACACAGATACGCAGTATTTT; CDR3 protein: CASSFAQGNTDTQYF
J gene: TRBJ2-7; clone size: many; V gene: TRBV7-2; D gene: TRBD1; CDR3 DNA: TGTGCCAGCAGCACTACCGGGACAGCAACCTACGAGCAGTACTTC; CDR3 protein: CASSTTGTATYEQYF
J gene: TRBJ1-4; clone size: many; V gene: TRBV6-1; D gene: NA; CDR3 DNA: TGTGCCAGCAGTGGCCAGAGAAATGAAAAACTGTTTTTT; CDR3 protein: CASSGQRNEKLFF
J gene: TRBJ1-2; clone size: many; V gene: TRBV29-1; D gene: NA; CDR3 DNA: TGCAGCGTTGAAGAGTGGCCGGGTTCTTCTGGCTACACCTTC; CDR3 protein: CSVEEWPGSSGYTF
J gene: TRBJ1-5; clone size: few; V gene: TRBV20-1; D gene: NA; CDR3 DNA: TGCAGTGCCAAACACGATTATAGCAATCAGCCCCAGCATTTT; CDR3 protein: CSAKHDYSNQPQHF
J gene: TRBJ1-5; clone size: many; V gene: TRBV20-1; D gene: TRBD1; CDR3 DNA: TGCAGTGCGGGTCCGACAGGGCGGGAGCCCCAGCATTTT; CDR3 protein: CSAGPTGREPQHF
J gene: TRBJ2-7; clone size: many; V gene: TRBV20-1; D gene: TRBD2; CDR3 DNA: TGCAGTGCCAGGTCGGCTAGCGGGAGCTACGAGCAGTACTTC; CDR3 protein: CSARSASGSYEQYF
J gene: TRBJ2-7; clone size: many; V gene: TRBV2; D gene: TRBD2; CDR3 DNA: TGTGCCGCTCGCGGGATATGGACTAGCGGGAGCTACGAGCAGTACTTC; CDR3 protein: CAARGIWTSGSYEQYF
J gene: TRBJ1-4; clone size: many; V gene: TRBV3-1; D gene: NA; CDR3 DNA: TGTGCCAGCAGCCAAGGGACGGGTGAAAAACTGTTTTTT; CDR3 protein: CASSQGTGEKLFF
J gene: TRBJ2-3; clone size: many; V gene: TRBV28; D gene: TRBD1; CDR3 DNA: TGTGCCAGCAGCAGGGACAGGGTGGATACGCAGTATTTT; CDR3 protein: CASSRDRVDTQYF
J gene: TRBJ2-7; clone size: few; V gene: TRBV5-6; D gene: TRBD2; CDR3 DNA: TGTGCCAGCAGCTTCACGACTAGCGGGAGTTACGAGCAGTACTTC; CDR3 protein: CASSFTTSGSYEQYF
J gene: TRBJ2-7; clone size: few; V gene: TRBV6-1; D gene: NA; CDR3 DNA: TGTGCCTCCTACCTGGACGGAGGGGGGGTCGAGCAGTACTTC; CDR3 protein: CASYLDGGGVEQYF
J gene: TRBJ2-1; clone size: few; V gene: TRBV19; D gene: TRBD2; CDR3 DNA: TGTGCCAGTAGTATGGGACTAGTGGATGAGCAGTTCTTC; CDR3 protein: CASSMGLVDEQFF
J gene: TRBJ1-1; clone size: few; V gene: TRBV6-2/TRBV6-3; D gene: NA; CDR3 DNA: TGTGCCAGCAGTTACAGGGCAGGGGAGAACACTGAAGCTTTCTTT; CDR3 protein: CASSYRAGENTEAFF
J gene: TRBJ2-1; clone size: once; V gene: TRBV20-1; D gene: TRBD1; CDR3 DNA: TGCAGTGCTGCATGGGGACAGGGAAACTACAATGAGCAGTTCTTC; CDR3 protein: CSAAWGQGNYNEQFF
J gene: TRBJ2-2; clone size: many; V gene: TRBV15; D gene: NA; CDR3 DNA: TGTGCCACCAGCAGAGTGAGGGGGACCGGGGAGCTGTTTTTT; CDR3 protein: CATSRVRGTGELFF
J gene: TRBJ2-1; clone size: NA; V gene: TRBV11-2; D gene: TRBD1; CDR3 DNA: TGTGCCAGCAGCTTGATAACCTCGACAGGGGGCAATGAGCAGTTCTTC; CDR3 protein: CASSLITSTGGNEQFF
J gene: TRBJ2-1; clone size: NA; V gene: TRBV28; D gene: TRBD1; CDR3 DNA: TGTGCCAGCAGTTCCGGGACAGTCACCTACAATGAGCAGTTCTTC; CDR3 protein: CASSSGTVTYNEQFF
J gene: TRBJ2-1; clone size: few; V gene: TRBV19; D gene: TRBD2; CDR3 DNA: TGTGCCAGTAGTATGGGACTAGCGGTCACCTACAATGAGCAGTTCTTC; CDR3 protein: CASSMGLAVTYNEQFF
J gene: TRBJ2-1; clone size: few; V gene: TRBV19; D gene: NA; CDR3 DNA: TGTGCCAGTAGTATAGAGATGGCCCGGACTACCCGGAATGAGCAGTTCTTC; CDR3 protein: CASSIEMARTTRNEQFF
J gene: TRBJ1-1; clone size: many; V gene: TRBV6-1; D gene: NA; CDR3 DNA: TGTGCCAGCAGTTCTTGGCATACTGAAGCTTTCTTT; CDR3 protein: CASSSWHTEAFF
J gene: TRBJ2-1; clone size: few; V gene: TRBV28; D gene: NA; CDR3 DNA: TGTGCCAGCAGTACCTCGGCTCGGTCAAGATACGAGCAGTTCTTC; CDR3 protein: CASSTSARSRYEQFF
J gene: TRBJ1-4; clone size: many; V gene: TRBV12-3/TRBV12-4; D gene: NA; CDR3 DNA: TGTGCCAGCAGCCTTCGGGGATCTAATGAAAAACTGTTTTTT; CDR3 protein: CASSLRGSNEKLFF
J gene: TRBJ2-7; clone size: many; V gene: TRBV5-1; D gene: TRBD1; CDR3 DNA: TGCGCCAGCACACCCCTAGGGACAGGGGCTTCCTACGAGCAGTACTTC; CDR3 protein: CASTPLGTGASYEQYF
J gene: TRBJ2-5; clone size: many; V gene: TRBV11-2; D gene: TRBD1; CDR3 DNA: TGTGCCAGCAGACGTTACCTCGGGACAGGGGATGGGGAGACCCAGTACTTC; CDR3 protein: CASRRYLGTGDGETQYF
J gene: TRBJ1-2; clone size: few; V gene: TRBV15; D gene: NA; CDR3 DNA: TGTGCCACCAGCAGAGGGGGCGGGGAATATGGCTACACCTTC; CDR3 protein: CATSRGGGEYGYTF
J gene: TRBJ2-7; clone size: few; V gene: TRBV12-3/TRBV12-4; D gene: NA; CDR3 DNA: TGTGCCAGCAGTGTCTATGTAGGGACCCCATCCTACGAGCAGTACTTC; CDR3 protein: CASSVYVGTPSYEQYF
J gene: TRBJ2-3; clone size: many; V gene: TRBV29-1; D gene: TRBD2; CDR3 DNA: TGCAGCGTCCCAAGCGGGAGGGCCACAGATACGCAGTATTTT; CDR3 protein: CSVPSGRATDTQYF
J gene: TRBJ2-7; clone size: many; V gene: TRBV29-1; D gene: TRBD2; CDR3 DNA: TGCAGCGCTGGGACTAGCGGGGACTACTACGAGCAGTACTTC; CDR3 protein: CSAGTSGDYYEQYF
J gene: TRBJ2-1; clone size: many; V gene: TRBV6-4; D gene: TRBD1; CDR3 DNA: TGTGCCAGCAGCCTTACAGGGGTCGATTACAATGAGCAGTTCTTC; CDR3 protein: CASSLTGVDYNEQFF
J gene: TRBJ2-1; clone size: few; V gene: TRBV20-1; D gene: NA; CDR3 DNA: TGCAGTGCTAGAGGCGTTGGCAATGAGCAGTTCTTC; CDR3 protein: CSARGVGNEQFF
J gene: TRBJ1-4; clone size: NA; V gene: TRBV9; D gene: NA; CDR3 DNA: TGTGCCAGCAGCCCGTCACTTTTTCCCACCGCCTCTGAAAAACTGTTTTTT; CDR3 protein: CASSPSLFPTASEKLFF
J gene: TRBJ1-5; clone size: few; V gene: TRBV18; D gene: NA; CDR3 DNA: TGTGCCAGCTACGTCGAAAATCAGCCCCAGCATTTT; CDR3 protein: CASYVENQPQHF
J gene: TRBJ2-2; clone size: many; V gene: TRBV5-1; D gene: TRBD1; CDR3 DNA: TGCGCCAGCAGCCCCTCGACAGGGGGTGCCGGGGAGCTGTTTTTT; CDR3 protein: CASSPSTGGAGELFF
J gene: TRBJ1-4; clone size: few; V gene: TRBV28; D gene: TRBD1; CDR3 DNA: TGTGCCAGCTACGACAGGGGAGGGAGTGCAACTAATGAAAAACTGTTTTTT; CDR3 protein: CASYDRGGSATNEKLFF
J gene: TRBJ2-3; clone size: few; V gene: TRBV6-1; D gene: TRBD2; CDR3 DNA: TGTGCCAGCAGTGACCTACTAGCGGATACGCAGTATTTT; CDR3 protein: CASSDLLADTQYF
J gene: TRBJ2-1; clone size: many; V gene: TRBV10-1; D gene: TRBD2; CDR3 DNA: TGCGCCAGCAGGCCCTTCAGACTAGCCCCCCCTCCAAACTACAATGAGCAGTTCTTC; CDR3 protein: CASRPFRLAPPPNYNEQFF
J gene: TRBJ2-5; clone size: NA; V gene: TRBV4-2; D gene: NA; CDR3 DNA: TGTGCCAGCAGCCAAGACCAAGAGAGGTTGGAGACCCAGTACTTC; CDR3 protein: CASSQDQERLETQYF
J gene: TRBJ1-1; clone size: many; V gene: TRBV30; D gene: NA; CDR3 DNA: TGTGCCTGGAACGGAGGACGGGCAGGGAAGAACACTGAAGCTTTCTTT; CDR3 protein: CAWNGGRAGKNTEAFF
J gene: TRBJ1-3; clone size: NA; V gene: TRBV7-9; D gene: NA; CDR3 DNA: TGTGCCAGCAGCCGAGATCGGGCAGCCATATATTTT; CDR3 protein: CASSRDRAAIYF
J gene: TRBJ2-5; clone size: many; V gene: TRBV18; D gene: NA; CDR3 DNA: TGTGCCAGCTCACCGGATAGGGAGACCCAGTACTTC; CDR3 protein: CASSPDRETQYF
J gene: TRBJ2-7; clone size: few; V gene: TRBV10-3; D gene: TRBD1; CDR3 DNA: TGTGCCATCACCTGGGACAGGGGATACGAGCAGTACTTC; CDR3 protein: CAITWDRGYEQYF
J gene: TRBJ2-1; clone size: NA; V gene: TRBV9; D gene: NA; CDR3 DNA: TGTGCCAGCAGCGTAGGCAGTTCCCGCTCCTACAATGAGCAGTTCTTC; CDR3 protein: CASSVGSSRSYNEQFF
J gene: TRBJ1-5; clone size: many; V gene: TRBV20-1; D gene: NA; CDR3 DNA: TGCAGTGCTAGATTCCCCGGATCTGATCAGCCCCAGCATTTT; CDR3 protein: CSARFPGSDQPQHF
J gene: TRBJ2-7; clone size: few; V gene: TRBV4-3; D gene: NA; CDR3 DNA: TGCGCCAGCAGCCAAGATAGGGGTCTCGAGCAGTACTTC; CDR3 protein: CASSQDRGLEQYF
J gene: TRBJ2-7; clone size: NA; V gene: TRBV28; D gene: NA; CDR3 DNA: TGTGCCAGCGGCCGGGGTGGCAGCGTCTACGAGCAGTACTTC; CDR3 protein: CASGRGGSVYEQYF
J gene: TRBJ2-3; clone size: NA; V gene: TRBV11-3; D gene: TRBD2; CDR3 DNA: TGTGCCAGCAGCCAAGGGATAATTGCGGGAGGGAGAGATACGCAGTATTTT; CDR3 protein: CASSQGIIAGGRDTQYF
J gene: TRBJ1-6; clone size: NA; V gene: TRBV28; D gene: NA; CDR3 DNA: TGTGCCAGCAGTTTATTTACAGACAGCTCCTATAATTCACCCCTCCACTTT; CDR3 protein: CASSLFTDSSYNSPLHF
J gene: TRBJ2-3; clone size: few; V gene: TRBV11-1; D gene: TRBD1; CDR3 DNA: TGTGCCAGCAGCTCGACCACAGGGGGCTCTAACACAGATACGCAGTATTTT; CDR3 protein: CASSSTTGGSNTDTQYF
J gene: TRBJ2-3; clone size: many; V gene: TRBV12-3/TRBV12-4; D gene: NA; CDR3 DNA: TGTGCCAGCAGTCCCGAACCTCGCACAGATACGCAGTATTTT; CDR3 protein: CASSPEPRTDTQYF
J gene: TRBJ2-7; clone size: few; V gene: TRBV6-1; D gene: TRBD2; CDR3 DNA: TGTGCCAGCACCACAGCGGGGACCCCCCGGGAGCAGTACTTC; CDR3 protein: CASTTAGTPREQYF
J gene: TRBJ2-3; clone size: many; V gene: TRBV7-2; D gene: TRBD2; CDR3 DNA: TGTGCCAGCAACAATCTAGCGGGAGGGGTAGATACGCAGTATTTT; CDR3 protein: CASNNLAGGVDTQYF
J gene: TRBJ2-7; clone size: few; V gene: TRBV7-8; D gene: TRBD2; CDR3 DNA: TGTGCCAGCAGCTTAGGGGGGGGGGAGGGGCGGTACTACGAGCAGTACTTC; CDR3 protein: CASSLGGGEGRYYEQYF
J gene: TRBJ2-7; clone size: few; V gene: TRBV24-1; D gene: NA; CDR3 DNA: TGTGCCACCCGGAGGGGGCAAGCACCCTACGAGCAGTACTTC; CDR3 protein: CATRRGQAPYEQYF
J gene: TRBJ2-3; clone size: many; V gene: TRBV5-1; D gene: NA; CDR3 DNA: TGCGCCAGCAGCCCGACCCCCCTTATCACAGATACGCAGTATTTT; CDR3 protein: CASSPTPLITDTQYF